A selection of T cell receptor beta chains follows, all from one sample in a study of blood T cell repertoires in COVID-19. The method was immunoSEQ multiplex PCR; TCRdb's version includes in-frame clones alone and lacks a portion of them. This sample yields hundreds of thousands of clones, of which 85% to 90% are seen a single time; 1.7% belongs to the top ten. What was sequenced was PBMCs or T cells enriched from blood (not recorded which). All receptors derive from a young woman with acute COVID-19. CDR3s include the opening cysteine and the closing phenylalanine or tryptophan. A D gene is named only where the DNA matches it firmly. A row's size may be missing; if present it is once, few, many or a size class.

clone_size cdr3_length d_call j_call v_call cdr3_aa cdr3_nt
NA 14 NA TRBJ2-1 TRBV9 CASSVEPGDDEQFF TGTGCCAGCAGCGTAGAACCAGGGGACGATGAGCAGTTCTTC
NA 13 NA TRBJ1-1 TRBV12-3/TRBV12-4 CASKPGKNTEAFF TGTGCCAGCAAGCCGGGGAAGAACACTGAAGCTTTCTTT
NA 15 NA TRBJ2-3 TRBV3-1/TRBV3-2 CASSLAGASTDTQYF TGTGCCAGCAGCCTCGCTGGGGCTAGCACAGATACGCAGTATTTT
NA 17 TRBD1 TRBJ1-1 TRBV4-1 CASSQDLGQGSGTEAFF TGCGCCAGCAGCCAAGATTTAGGACAGGGGTCGGGCACTGAAGCTTTCTTT
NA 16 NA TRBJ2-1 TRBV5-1 CASSLGTKGTYNEQFF TGCGCCAGCAGCTTGGGGACAAAGGGGACTTACAATGAGCAGTTCTTC
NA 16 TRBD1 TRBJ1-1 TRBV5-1 CASSFRDREIGTEAFF TGCGCCAGCAGCTTCCGGGACAGGGAAATCGGCACTGAAGCTTTCTTT
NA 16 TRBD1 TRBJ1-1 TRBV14 CASSQRQGASDTEAFF TGTGCCAGCAGCCAACGACAGGGGGCCTCGGACACTGAAGCTTTCTTT
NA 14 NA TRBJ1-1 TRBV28 CASSLHRPNTEAFF TGTGCCAGCAGTTTACACAGGCCGAACACTGAAGCTTTCTTT
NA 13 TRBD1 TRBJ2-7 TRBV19 CASSWTGTYEQYF TGTGCCAGTAGTTGGACAGGGACCTACGAGCAGTACTTC
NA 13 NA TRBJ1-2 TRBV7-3 CASSLQGGYGYTF TGTGCCAGCAGCTTACAGGGTGGATACGGCTACACCTTC
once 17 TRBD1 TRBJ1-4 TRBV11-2 CASSLSARGPTNEKLFF TGTGCCAGCAGCTTATCCGCCAGGGGGCCAACTAATGAAAAACTGTTTTTT
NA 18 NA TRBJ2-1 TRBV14 CASSQVQIWGLPYNEQFF TGTGCCAGCAGCCAAGTTCAAATTTGGGGGCTCCCCTACAATGAGCAGTTCTTC
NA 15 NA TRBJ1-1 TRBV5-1 CASSFQQGLNTEAFF TGCGCCAGCAGCTTCCAACAGGGCCTGAACACTGAAGCTTTCTTT
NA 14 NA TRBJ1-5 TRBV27 CASSTRTTNQPQHF TGTGCCAGCAGTACCCGGACAACAAATCAGCCCCAGCATTTT
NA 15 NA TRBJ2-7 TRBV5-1 CASSLSFLDSRRQYF TGCGCCAGCAGCTTGTCATTCCTGGACAGTCGGCGTCAGTACTTC
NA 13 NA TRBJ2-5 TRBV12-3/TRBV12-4 CASSPGLTETQYF TGTGCCAGCAGTCCCGGACTAACAGAGACCCAGTACTTC
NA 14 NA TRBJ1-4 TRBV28 CASTRTATNEKLFF TGTGCCAGCACCAGGACAGCAACTAATGAAAAACTGTTTTTT
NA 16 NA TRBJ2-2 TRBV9 CASSVVPSGLTGELFF TGTGCCAGCAGCGTAGTCCCAAGCGGACTCACCGGGGAGCTGTTTTTT
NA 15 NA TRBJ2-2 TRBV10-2 CPRRGLGGRNGELFF TGCCCCCGCCGGGGACTGGGGGGGCGAAACGGGGAGCTGTTTTTT
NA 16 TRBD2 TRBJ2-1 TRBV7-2 CASSLLGTRAGNEQFF TGTGCCAGCAGCTTATTGGGGACTAGGGCGGGAAATGAGCAGTTCTTC
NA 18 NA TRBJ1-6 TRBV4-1 CASSQGVRRPAGNSPLHF TGCGCCAGCAGCCAAGGGGTCCGTCGGCCGGCGGGCAATTCACCCCTCCACTTT
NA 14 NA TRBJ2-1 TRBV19 CASSIGRGTNEQFF TGTGCCAGTAGTATAGGCCGGGGAACCAATGAGCAGTTCTTC
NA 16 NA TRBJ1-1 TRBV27 CASSSQGIGPSTEAFF TGTGCCAGCAGCAGCCAGGGGATCGGGCCAAGCACTGAAGCTTTCTTT
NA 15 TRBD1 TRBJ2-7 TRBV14 CASSPSPGTAYEQYF TGTGCCAGCAGCCCAAGTCCCGGGACAGCCTACGAGCAGTACTTC